This T cell receptor beta chain was found in a study of blood T cells in healthy people across ages. A J-beta primer mix and a sample-barcoded 5' primer were used in a second PCR of about 7 to 11 cycles. MiXCR was run by TCRdb on the 5' RACE reads, yielding one entry per CDR3 protein. This sample has 1.4 million to 1.5 million distinct CDR3 sequences, with 42% found just once. The CDR3 extends over 12 amino acids. Germline CDR1 is DFQATT and CDR2 is SNEGSKA (reference sequence). On this clonotype itself: Germline and junction disagree at one end, which may indicate a read error.

This chain links TRBV20-1 with TRBJ1-2; D uncertain. Sequencing was performed on blood. The clonotype comes from a young woman in good health. In DNA form, the CDR3 reads TGCAGTGCTAGAGTGGGGAACTATGACTACACCTTC. It specifies CSARVGNYDYTF.